These T cell receptor beta chains were read from a single sample in a study of blood T cell repertoires in COVID-19. Clones were sequenced by immunoSEQ multiplex PCR, and TCRdb holds only the in-frame ones, with some missing. Here the sample spans 230,000 or so clones, about 79% being singletons. The specimen sequenced was peripheral blood. The receptors stem from a man aged 40-49 years who had recovered from COVID-19. Both conserved end residues are part of each CDR3. A D gene is named only where the DNA matches it firmly. Expanded clones are given a class, and other clones once, few, many or no size at all.

clone size | J gene | V gene | D gene | CDR3 DNA | CDR3 protein
. | TRBJ1-2 | TRBV6-5 | TRBD1 | TGTGCCAGCAGGCCACAGGGGATATCTAACTATGGCTACACCTTC | CASRPQGISNYGYTF
. | TRBJ2-3 | TRBV5-1 | . | TGCGCCAGCAGCTTGGGGCCATCCACAGATACGCAGTATTTT | CASSLGPSTDTQYF
few | TRBJ2-3 | TRBV28 | TRBD2 | TGTGCCAGCAGCCTACTAGCGGGGGATCGGAATTTT | CASSLLAGDRNF
once | TRBJ2-1 | TRBV19 | TRBD2 | TGTGCCAGTATCTCCAGCGGGAGCCACAATGAGCAGTTCTTC | CASISSGSHNEQFF
few | TRBJ2-2 | TRBV7-8 | . | TGTGCCAGCAGCTCAGGGGCGCGCGGCACCGGGGAGCTGTTTTTT | CASSSGARGTGELFF
few | TRBJ1-1 | TRBV29-1 | . | TGCAGCGTTGAGTTTCTCTCCACTGAAGCTTTCTTT | CSVEFLSTEAFF
. | TRBJ1-6 | TRBV9 | TRBD1 | TGTGCCAGCAGCGATGGACAGGGCTCGTTCACCTATAATTCACCCCTCCACTTT | CASSDGQGSFTYNSPLHF
. | TRBJ2-7 | TRBV15 | TRBD2 | TGTGCCACCAGCAGAGAGCGGGGGGACTCCTACGAGCAGTACTTC | CATSRERGDSYEQYF
. | TRBJ1-2 | TRBV5-1 | TRBD1 | TGCGCCAGCAGCTTGGGACAGGGAAGTTTCTATGGCTACACCTTC | CASSLGQGSFYGYTF
. | TRBJ1-6 | TRBV30 | TRBD1 | TGTGCCTGTCACCCCTCGACAGGGAATAATTCACCCCTCCACTTT | CACHPSTGNNSPLHF
. | TRBJ2-4 | TRBV3-1/TRBV3-2 | . | TGTGCCAGCCGCCCCGGACGGGGGAAAAACATTCAGTACTTC | CASRPGRGKNIQYF
. | TRBJ2-5 | TRBV27 | TRBD1 | TGTGCCAGCAGCCGGTTTATAGGACAGGGACGGGAGACCCAGTACTTC | CASSRFIGQGRETQYF
. | TRBJ2-3 | TRBV5-1 | TRBD2 | TGCGCCAGCAGCTTCGGACTAGCGGGAGTGGCAGATACGCAGTATTTT | CASSFGLAGVADTQYF
. | TRBJ2-1 | TRBV4-3 | . | TGCGCCAGCAGCCAAGATGTATTTGTGAATGAGCAGTTCTTC | CASSQDVFVNEQFF
. | TRBJ2-7 | TRBV9 | TRBD2 | TGTGCCAGCAGCGCTGGGACTAGCGCTGCCTACGAGCAGTACTTC | CASSAGTSAAYEQYF
. | TRBJ2-5 | TRBV5-4 | TRBD2 | TGTGCCAGCAGCTTGGTTCTAGCGGGGCAAGAGACCCAGTACTTC | CASSLVLAGQETQYF
. | TRBJ1-2 | TRBV7-2 | TRBD1 | TGTGCCAGCAGCGCTTCCACAGGGGGGAGTGGCTACACCTTC | CASSASTGGSGYTF
. | TRBJ2-5 | TRBV6-2/TRBV6-3 | . | TGTGCCAGCAGTGCTAGCGAAGAGACCCAGTACTTC | CASSASEETQYF
once | TRBJ2-7 | TRBV4-3 | . | TGCGCCAGCAGCCGCACGAAATGGGAGGACGAGCAGTACTTC | CASSRTKWEDEQYF
few | TRBJ2-7 | TRBV11-3 | . | TGTGCCAGCAGTCCAGACTCAGGGGAGCAGTACTTC | CASSPDSGEQYF
. | TRBJ2-3 | TRBV7-9 | . | TGTGCCAGCAGCAGCGGGCTCCGTCCCGCCACAGATACGCAGTATTTT | CASSSGLRPATDTQYF
. | TRBJ1-2 | TRBV11-2 | . | TGTGCCAGCAGCTTAGGGGGGGAGAGAGGATATGGCTACACCTTC | CASSLGGERGYGYTF
. | TRBJ2-5 | TRBV7-2 | TRBD1 | TGTGCCAGCAGCTTCAGGGGGCAAGAGACCCAGTACTTC | CASSFRGQETQYF
. | TRBJ2-3 | TRBV7-2 | . | TGTGCCAGCAGCGAACAAAGCACAGATACGCAGTATTTT | CASSEQSTDTQYF
. | TRBJ1-1 | TRBV30 | . | TGTGCCTGGCTGCCAGTTTTTGCCGCTTTCTTT | CAWLPVFAAFF
. | TRBJ2-2 | TRBV12-5 | TRBD1 | TGTGCTAGTGGTCCATCTGGACAGGGGAGAAACGGGGAGCTGTTTTTT | CASGPSGQGRNGELFF
. | TRBJ2-3 | TRBV9 | TRBD2 | TGTGCCAGCAGCGTCCGGGACTACACAGATACGCAGTATTTT | CASSVRDYTDTQYF
. | TRBJ2-4 | TRBV12-3/TRBV12-4 | . | TGTGCCAGCAGCCCTGTACAGGGCATTCAGTACTTC | CASSPVQGIQYF
. | TRBJ2-7 | TRBV19 | TRBD2 | TGTGCCAGGACCAAGCGGGGGGCCCCCTACGAGCAGTACTTC | CARTKRGAPYEQYF